Listed below are T cell receptor beta chains from one sample, sequenced in a study of T cells in Graves' hyperthyroidism and ophthalmopathy. TCRdb fed the multiplex PCR reads into MiXCR, producing one record per CDR3 protein. This table holds around 350,000 distinct CDR3 sequences, roughly an eighth found once. Sequences were obtained from blood. The receptors were gathered from a woman aged 18 to 35 with Graves' hyperthyroidism. Each CDR3 is given with its conserved first and last residue. Each record gives: V gene, clone size, D gene, J gene, CDR3 protein, CDR3 DNA. D genes are given only for firm matches. Not every row has a clone size; where given, it reads once, few, many or a size class.

>TRBV7-8|NA|NA|TRBJ2-2
CASSLSLYELFF
TGTGCCAGCAGCTTATCTTTATACGAGCTGTTTTTT
>TRBV7-9|many|TRBD2|TRBJ2-3
CASSSPPPGLAADTQYF
TGTGCCAGCAGCTCACCGCCACCGGGACTAGCAGCAGATACGCAGTATTTT
>TRBV4-2|NA|NA|TRBJ1-2
CASSHRPGGQIYGYTF
TGTGCCAGCAGCCATCGGCCCGGGGGGCAGATCTATGGCTACACCTTC
>TRBV19|few|TRBD1|TRBJ1-5
CASSRGTGQANHQPQHF
TGTGCCAGTAGTAGGGGCACAGGACAGGCTAACCATCAGCCCCAGCATTTT
>TRBV3-1|many|NA|TRBJ1-2
CASSQDDSYGYTF
TGTGCCAGCAGCCAAGACGACAGCTATGGCTACACCTTC
>TRBV6-1|many|NA|TRBJ1-3
CASSTGVSSGNTIYF
TGTGCCAGCAGTACAGGCGTCTCCTCTGGAAACACCATATATTTT
>TRBV15|many|TRBD2|TRBJ2-1
CATSRGTSGRYGEQFF
TGTGCCACCAGCAGAGGTACTAGCGGGAGGTATGGTGAGCAGTTCTTC
>TRBV13|NA|TRBD2|TRBJ2-3
CASSLEGGRGDTQYF
TGTGCCAGCAGCTTAGAGGGCGGGAGGGGGGATACGCAGTATTTT
>TRBV10-3|many|TRBD2|TRBJ2-5
CASQREGQETQYF
TGTGCCTCGCAGCGGGAGGGCCAAGAGACCCAGTACTTC
>TRBV20-1|many|NA|TRBJ1-4
CSASDGGNEKLFF
TGCAGTGCTTCCGATGGGGGAAATGAAAAACTGTTTTTT
>TRBV29-1|many|NA|TRBJ2-2
CSVEAGTTNTGELFF
TGCAGCGTTGAAGCCGGGACCACGAACACCGGGGAGCTGTTTTTT
>TRBV11-3|many|TRBD1|TRBJ2-2
CASSRGQGTGELFF
TGTGCCAGCAGCAGGGGGCAGGGGACCGGGGAGCTGTTTTTT
>TRBV20-1|many|TRBD2|TRBJ2-5
CSAREKRTSGRRKTQYF
TGCAGTGCTAGAGAAAAAAGGACTAGCGGGAGAAGAAAGACCCAGTACTTC
>TRBV4-1|many|TRBD2|TRBJ2-3
CASSQGGGPLTDTQYF
TGCGCCAGCAGCCAAGGGGGGGGTCCGCTCACAGATACGCAGTATTTT
>TRBV20-1|many|TRBD2|TRBJ2-5
CSARDREAYGAQYF
TGCAGTGCTAGAGATCGGGAGGCCTATGGGGCCCAGTACTTC
>TRBV5-5|many|NA|TRBJ2-2
CASSLAYGGAVGELFF
TGTGCCAGCAGCTTGGCCTACGGGGGCGCGGTCGGGGAGCTGTTTTTT
>TRBV19|NA|NA|TRBJ1-5
CASSPPGGYGNQPQHF
TGTGCCAGTAGCCCCCCCGGCGGGTACGGCAATCAGCCCCAGCATTTT
>TRBV6-4|few|TRBD2|TRBJ2-3
CASRPNGGAKDTQYF
TGTGCCAGCCGCCCCAACGGGGGGGCCAAAGATACGCAGTATTTT
>TRBV6-2/TRBV6-3|many|TRBD2|TRBJ2-3
CASSYSGGLAGGSSSTDTQYF
TGTGCCAGCAGTTACAGTGGGGGACTAGCGGGGGGTTCCTCTAGCACAGATACGCAGTATTTT
>TRBV9|few|NA|TRBJ2-3
CASSVRPTPSTDTQYF
TGTGCCAGCAGCGTTCGGCCTACCCCTAGCACAGATACGCAGTATTTT
>TRBV5-1|NA|TRBD2|TRBJ2-1
CASSLGVPGLATYNEQFF
TGCGCCAGCAGCTTGGGGGTTCCGGGACTAGCGACTTACAATGAGCAGTTCTTC
>TRBV28|many|TRBD1|TRBJ1-5
CASSFSFLTGTGLNQPQHF
TGTGCCAGCAGTTTTTCCTTTTTGACCGGGACAGGGCTCAATCAGCCCCAGCATTTT
>TRBV28|many|NA|TRBJ1-6
CASSLEGDNNSPLHF
TGTGCCAGCAGTTTAGAAGGGGACAATAATTCACCCCTCCACTTT
>TRBV28|many|NA|TRBJ2-5
CASGLGSGAGTQYF
TGTGCCAGCGGCCTGGGCTCCGGCGCGGGTACCCAGTACTTC
>TRBV27|many|NA|TRBJ2-1
CASSPRPSRYNEQFF
TGTGCCAGCAGTCCCCGCCCGAGCCGTTACAATGAGCAGTTCTTC
>TRBV28|many|NA|TRBJ1-1
CASSSGTREAFF
TGTGCCAGCAGCTCAGGCACTAGAGAAGCTTTCTTT
>TRBV6-9|NA|NA|TRBJ1-1
CASSFVLGPDTEAFF
TGTGCCAGCAGTTTTGTTCTAGGGCCGGACACTGAAGCTTTCTTT
>TRBV7-9|NA|TRBD1|TRBJ2-5
CASSPSGTEETQYF
TGTGCCAGCAGCCCCTCCGGGACAGAAGAGACCCAGTACTTC
>TRBV19|NA|NA|TRBJ2-7
CASSAQAVGYEQYF
TGTGCCAGTAGTGCCCAAGCCGTGGGGTACGAGCAGTACTTC
>TRBV27|many|NA|TRBJ2-1
CASSPGTPYNEQFF
TGTGCCAGCAGCCCTGGGACCCCCTACAATGAGCAGTTCTTC
>TRBV3-1|NA|NA|TRBJ1-6
CASRLSANNSPLHF
TGTGCCAGCAGATTGTCAGCGAATAATTCACCCCTCCACTTT
>TRBV5-1|NA|NA|TRBJ1-3
CASSFGEPSGGNTIYF
TGCGCCAGCAGCTTTGGGGAGCCCAGCGGTGGAAACACCATATATTTT
>TRBV28|many|TRBD1|TRBJ1-5
CASSLYGGQGNQPQHF
TGTGCCAGCAGTTTATATGGGGGACAGGGGAATCAGCCCCAGCATTTT
>TRBV20-1|many|TRBD2|TRBJ2-1
CSANPVEERGRYNEQFF
TGCAGTGCCAACCCCGTCGAAGAGCGGGGGAGGTACAATGAGCAGTTCTTC